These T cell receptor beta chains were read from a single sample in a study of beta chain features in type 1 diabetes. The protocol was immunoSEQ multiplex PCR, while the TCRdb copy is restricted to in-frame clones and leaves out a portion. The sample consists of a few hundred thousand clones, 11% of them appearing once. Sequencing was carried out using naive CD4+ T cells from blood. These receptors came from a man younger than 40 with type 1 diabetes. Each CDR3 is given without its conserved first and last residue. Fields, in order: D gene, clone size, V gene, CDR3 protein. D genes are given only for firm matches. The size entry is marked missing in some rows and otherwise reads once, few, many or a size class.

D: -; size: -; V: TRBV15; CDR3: ATSRDLPGNTDTQY
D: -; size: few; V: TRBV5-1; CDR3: ASSLEGASYNSPLH
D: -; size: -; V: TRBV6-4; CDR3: AFEADEQF
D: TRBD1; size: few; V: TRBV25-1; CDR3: ASSDTRGRNEKLF
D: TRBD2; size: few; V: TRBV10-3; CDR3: AISVGLAGYNEQF
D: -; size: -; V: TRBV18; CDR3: ASSPRAANIQY
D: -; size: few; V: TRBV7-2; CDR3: ASSHTIGDYEQY
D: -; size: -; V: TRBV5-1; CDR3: ASSPGGGTGTEAF
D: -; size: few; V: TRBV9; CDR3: ASSVEGGSGELF
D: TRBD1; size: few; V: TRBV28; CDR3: ASGLGTGPYEQY
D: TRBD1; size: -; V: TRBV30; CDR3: AWSFLGQGGNGYT
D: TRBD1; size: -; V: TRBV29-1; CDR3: SVVGGDLNYGYT
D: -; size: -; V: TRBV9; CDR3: ASSSSQGSITQY
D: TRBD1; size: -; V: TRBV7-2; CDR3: ASSSDRGPGSPLH
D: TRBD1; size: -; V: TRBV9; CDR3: ASSLGQGTDTQY
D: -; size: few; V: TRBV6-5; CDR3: ASSLETDTQY
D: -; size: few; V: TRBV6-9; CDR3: ASSSPFRGNTEAF
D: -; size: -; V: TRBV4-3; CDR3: ASSQDGDSPLH
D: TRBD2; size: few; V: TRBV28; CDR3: ASSPAASGQETQY
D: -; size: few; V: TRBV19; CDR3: ASRNRALNTEAF
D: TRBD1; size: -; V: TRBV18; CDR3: ASSPRQGTEAF
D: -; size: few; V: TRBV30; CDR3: AWSTSPSYGYT
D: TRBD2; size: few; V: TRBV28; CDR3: ASRPGTSGYEQY
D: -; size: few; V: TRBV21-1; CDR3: ASRNVRGAKNIQY
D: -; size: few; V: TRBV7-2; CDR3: ASSGQPNTEAF